Each of the 17 T cell receptor beta chains below was sequenced from the same sample in a study of blood T cell repertoires in COVID-19. TCRdb's copy holds only in-frame clones and misses some; the assay was immunoSEQ multiplex PCR. The sample consists of 100,000 to 130,000 clones, 65% to 80% of them appearing once. Sequencing was done on a sample of peripheral blood. These receptors were obtained from a man aged 70 or older with acute or convalescent COVID-19.

The V call is TRBV27, the J call TRBJ1-5; D gene unclear. Germline values: CDR1 MNHEY, CDR2 SMNVEV (reference sequence). The CDR3 sequence is 14 residues long. V was pared by 3 bases and J by 3 bases, with 9 bases between. The DNA of the CDR3 is TGTGCCAGCAGTTTTGCCGGGAACAATCAGCCCCAGCATTTT. This encodes CASSFAGNNQPQHF.

There are a few counts of this clone. The chain carries TRBV6-5 and TRBJ1-1, with TRBD1 matching 7 bases. The germline V gene has CDR1 MNHEY and CDR2 SVGAGI. V trimming: 4 bases; J trimming: 10 bases; junction bases outside the gene matches: 6. The CDR3 has 12 residues. CDR3 nucleotides: TGTGCCAGCAGTTCGCGACAGGGCTTAGCTTTCTTT. Translated, it gives CASSSRQGLAFF.

This clone was counted only a few times. The rearrangement joins TRBV6-4 to TRBJ2-5; 9 bases map to TRBD2. CDR1 and CDR2 (germline): MRHNA, SNTAGT. V was pared by 3 bases and J by 5 bases, with 7 bases of the junction left unmatched. The CDR3 spans 15 residues. This CDR3 reads CASSEGGGAGETQYF. The CDR3 DNA reads TGTGCCAGCAGTGAAGGCGGGGGGGCCGGGGAGACCCAGTACTTC.

This chain joins TRBV7-3 and TRBJ2-1; the D gene is possibly TRBD1 (7 bases). V was trimmed by 3 bases and J by 10 bases, leaving 13 bases between them. This CDR3 is built from 13 residues. In germline, CDR1 is SGHTA, CDR2 FQGTGA. The CDR3 coding sequence is TGTGCCAGCAGCTTTCCCCAGGGGGGCGAGCAGTTCTTC. Translating gives CASSFPQGGEQFF. The entire variable domain, with the rest obtained from reference TRBV7-3 and TRBJ2-1, is as follows: GAGVSQTPSNKVTEKGKYVELRCDPISGHTALYWYRQSLGQGPEFLIYFQGTGAADDSGLPNDRFFAVRPEGSVSTLKIQRTERGDSAVYLCASSFPQGGEQFFGPGTRLTVL.

The chain links TRBV6-1 to TRBJ1-6, with TRBD1 identical over 8 bases. Germline V CDR1 and CDR2: MNHNS, SASEGT. There are 15 residues in the CDR3. After removal of 1 base from V and 7 bases from J, the junction contained 3 bases not matched to a gene. The CDR3 DNA sequence: TGTGCCAGCAGTGAAGGACAGGGGAAGAATTCACCCCTCCACTTT. Translating it yields CASSEGQGKNSPLHF.

This chain connects TRBV9 to TRBJ2-5; 13 positions match TRBD2. With V trimmed by 2 bases and J by 2 bases, 6 bases remained unmatched. Germline V gene sequence: CDR1 SGDLS, CDR2 YYNGEE. This CDR3 has 17 amino acids. The CDR3 loop is CASSVATSGGLQETQYF. DNA for the CDR3: TGTGCCAGCAGCGTTGCGACTAGCGGGGGGTTACAAGAGACCCAGTACTTC.

The chain is built from TRBV3-1 (or the pseudogene TRBV3-2) and TRBJ2-2; no reliable D call. Germline V gives CDR1 LGHDT, CDR2 YNNKEL (reference sequence). The CDR3 spans 12 residues. V was cut by 5 bases and J by 5 bases, with 6 bases left in between. CDR3 coding DNA: TGTGCCAGCAGCTTACATACCGGGGAGCTGTTTTTT. This translates into CASSLHTGELFF.

The chain uses TRBV29-1 and TRBJ2-7; D is perhaps TRBD2 (5 bases). Trimming pared 4 bases from V and 3 bases from J, leaving 10 bases between. Germline V gives CDR1 SQVTM, CDR2 ANQGSEA. This CDR3 region has 12 residues. The CDR3 DNA reads as TGCAGCGTTGTGGCGGGTCTCTACGAGCAGTACTTC. This codes for CSVVAGLYEQYF.

This clone was seen more than once but under ten times. This rearrangement joins TRBV9 to TRBJ1-1; D remains unclear. V was cut by 4 bases and J by 5 bases, with 15 bases left in between. The CDR3 totals 14 residues. Germline V gene lookup returns CDR1 SGDLS and CDR2 YYNGEE. The CDR3 region has the DNA TGTGCCAGCAGCAGGGTTTGGCAGCGGACTGAAGCTTTCTTT. This translates into CASSRVWQRTEAFF.

The chain uses TRBV5-1 and TRBJ2-1; a possible D gene is TRBD2 (6 bases). V was shortened by 6 bases and J by 8 bases, with 21 bases between the two germline ends. Germline-derived CDR1 and CDR2 are SGHRS and YFSETQ. This CDR3 is built from 15 residues. CDR3 protein: CASTPGESRRDEQFF. DNA for the CDR3: TGCGCCAGCACCCCGGGGGAGTCTCGAAGGGATGAGCAGTTCTTC.

V gene TRBV5-1 combines with J gene TRBJ2-3; 10 bases are shared with TRBD2. The germline V gene has CDR1 SGHRS and CDR2 YFSETQ. This CDR3 has 16 amino acids. Germline trimming cut 3 bases from V and 1 base from J; bases unmatched to any gene: 5. Written as DNA, the CDR3 is TGCGCCAGCAGCTCCCTACTAGCGGGGCGCACAGATACGCAGTATTTT. It translates to CASSSLLAGRTDTQYF.

The rearrangement joins TRBV29-1 to TRBJ1-1, with 7 bases aligning to TRBD1. Germline CDR1 and CDR2: SQVTM and ANQGSEA. Unmatched junction bases numbered 8, after V lost 7 bases and J lost 9 bases. This CDR3 contains 11 residues. CDR3: CSGASGGKAFF. DNA for the CDR3: TGCAGCGGGGCCTCAGGGGGTAAAGCTTTCTTT.

This chain connects TRBV5-4 to TRBJ1-1; 7 bases agree with TRBD1. The CDR3 is made up of 16 amino acids. CDR1 is SGHNT and CDR2 is YYREEE in the germline V gene (reference sequence). V lost 4 bases to trimming and J lost 3 bases; unmatched junction nucleotides: 12. The CDR3 coding sequence is TGTGCCAGCAGCGGCTCTGGGACAGCTATTTACACTGAAGCTTTCTTT. Translating it yields CASSGSGTAIYTEAFF.

This chain links TRBV7-9 with TRBJ2-3, with TRBD1 identical over 7 bases. This CDR3 contains 17 residues. The germline CDR1 and CDR2 sequences are SEHNR and FQNEAQ (reference sequence). V was pared by 6 bases and J by 3 bases, with 15 bases of the junction left unmatched. CDR3 in amino acids: CASRFWGRGYGTDTQYF. In nucleotides, the CDR3 is TGTGCCAGCAGATTTTGGGGCAGGGGGTACGGGACAGATACGCAGTATTTT.

This clone was observed a few times. This sequence joins TRBV6-1 and TRBJ1-1; D is perhaps TRBD1 (5 bases). The germline V gene encodes CDR1 MNHNS and CDR2 SASEGT. Trimming removed 1 base from V and 0 bases from J, with 15 bases in between. This CDR3 is 17 amino acids long. The DNA for the CDR3 is TGTGCCAGCAGTGAAGGGAACAGGCTTTACATGAACACTGAAGCTTTCTTT. It translates to CASSEGNRLYMNTEAFF.

This clone was observed a single time. V usage is TRBV1 and J usage is TRBJ2-2; the table's D gene call, TRBD2, was not cross checked with the DNA. TRBV1 is termed a pseudogene. The CDR3 is made up of 15 amino acids. This chain's CDR3 is CTSSALLGLAGELFF. As DNA, the CDR3 is TGCACCAGCAGCGCCCTACTAGGTCTGGCCGGGGAGCTGTTTTTT.

The CDR3 sequence is CASKPFSGGGNEQFF. DNA for the CDR3: TGTGCCAGCAAACCTTTTAGCGGGGGGGGCAATGAGCAGTTCTTC. This sequence joins TRBV9 and TRBJ2-1; 11 bases map to TRBD2. This CDR3 is 15 amino acids long. V trimming: 6 bases; J trimming: 6 bases; junction bases outside the gene matches: 8. Germline loops: CDR1 SGDLS, CDR2 YYNGEE.